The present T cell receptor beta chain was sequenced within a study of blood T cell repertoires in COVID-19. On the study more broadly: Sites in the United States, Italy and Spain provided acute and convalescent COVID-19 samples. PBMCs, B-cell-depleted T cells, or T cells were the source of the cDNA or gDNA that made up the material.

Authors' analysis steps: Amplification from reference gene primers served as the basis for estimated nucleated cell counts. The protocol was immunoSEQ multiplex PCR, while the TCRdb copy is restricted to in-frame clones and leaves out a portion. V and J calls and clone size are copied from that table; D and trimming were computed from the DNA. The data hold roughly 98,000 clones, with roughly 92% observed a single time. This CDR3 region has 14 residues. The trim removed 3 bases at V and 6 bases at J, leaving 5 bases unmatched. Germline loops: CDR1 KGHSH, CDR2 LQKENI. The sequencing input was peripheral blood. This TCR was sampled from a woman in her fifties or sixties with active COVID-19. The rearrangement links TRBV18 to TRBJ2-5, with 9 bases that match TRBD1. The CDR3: CASSPSDRGQTQYF. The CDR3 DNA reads TGTGCCAGCTCACCGTCGGACAGGGGTCAGACCCAGTACTTC.